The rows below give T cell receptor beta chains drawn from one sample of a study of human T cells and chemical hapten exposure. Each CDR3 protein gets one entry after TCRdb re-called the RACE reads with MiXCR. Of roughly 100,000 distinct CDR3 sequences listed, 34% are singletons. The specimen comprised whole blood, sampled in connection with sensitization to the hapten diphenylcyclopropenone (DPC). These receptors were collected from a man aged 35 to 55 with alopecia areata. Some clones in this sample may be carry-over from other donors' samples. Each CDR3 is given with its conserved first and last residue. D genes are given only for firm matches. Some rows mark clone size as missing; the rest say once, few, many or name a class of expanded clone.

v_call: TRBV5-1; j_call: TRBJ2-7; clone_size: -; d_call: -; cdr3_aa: CASSLGPGAGEQYF; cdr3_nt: TGCGCCAGCAGCTTGGGTCCGGGGGCCGGGGAGCAGTACTTC
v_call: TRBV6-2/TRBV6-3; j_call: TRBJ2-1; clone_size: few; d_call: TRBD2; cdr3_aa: CASTIFGGRGNEQFF; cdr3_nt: TGTGCCAGCACCATCTTTGGCGGGAGAGGGAATGAGCAGTTCTTC
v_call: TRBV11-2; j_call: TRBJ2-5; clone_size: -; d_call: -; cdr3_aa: CASSYHQETQYF; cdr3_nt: TGTGCCAGCAGCTACCACCAAGAGACCCAGTACTTC
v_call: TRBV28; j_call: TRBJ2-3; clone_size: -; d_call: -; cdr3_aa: CASSLGGVTSTDTQYF; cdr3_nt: TGTGCCAGCAGTTTGGGCGGGGTTACTAGCACAGATACGCAGTATTTT
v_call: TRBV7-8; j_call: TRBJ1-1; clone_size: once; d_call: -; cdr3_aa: CASSVGSGGLPEAFF; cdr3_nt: TGTGCCAGCAGCGTAGGGTCAGGAGGACTCCCTGAAGCTTTCTTT
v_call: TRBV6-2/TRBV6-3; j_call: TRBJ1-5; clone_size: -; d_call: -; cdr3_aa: CASSRFKDRIGYSNQPQHF; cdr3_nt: TGTGCCAGCAGCCGGTTTAAGGATCGAATAGGATATAGCAATCAGCCCCAGCATTTT
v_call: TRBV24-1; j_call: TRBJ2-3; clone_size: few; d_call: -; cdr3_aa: CATSGGGSTDTQYF; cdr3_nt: TGTGCCACCAGTGGGGGCGGTAGCACAGATACGCAGTATTTT
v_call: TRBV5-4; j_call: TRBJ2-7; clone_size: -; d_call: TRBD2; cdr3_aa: CASSLSGGRAVYEQYF; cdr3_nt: TGTGCCAGCAGCTTAAGCGGCGGGAGGGCCGTGTACGAGCAGTACTTC
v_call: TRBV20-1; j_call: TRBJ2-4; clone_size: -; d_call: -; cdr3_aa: CSAGDTGNF; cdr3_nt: TGCAGTGCTGGGGACACAGGGAACTTC
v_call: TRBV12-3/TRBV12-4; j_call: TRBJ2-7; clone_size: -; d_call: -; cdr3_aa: CASSLETVVWEQYF; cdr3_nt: TGTGCCAGCAGTTTAGAGACAGTCGTCTGGGAGCAGTACTTC
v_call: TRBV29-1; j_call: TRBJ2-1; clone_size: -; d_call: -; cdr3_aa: CSVDWNEQFF; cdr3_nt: TGCAGCGTTGATTGGAATGAGCAGTTCTTC
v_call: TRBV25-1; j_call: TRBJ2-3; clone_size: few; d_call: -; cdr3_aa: CASSGPEGRSTDTQYF; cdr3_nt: TGTGCCAGCAGTGGGCCGGAGGGGCGTAGCACAGATACGCAGTATTTT
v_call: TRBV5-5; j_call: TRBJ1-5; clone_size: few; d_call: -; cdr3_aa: CASSLPGGNQPQHF; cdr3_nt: TGTGCCAGCAGCCTCCCCGGGGGGAATCAGCCCCAGCATTTT
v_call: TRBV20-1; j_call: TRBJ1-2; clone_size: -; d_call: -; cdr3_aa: CSARNKGDLYGYTF; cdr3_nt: TGCAGTGCTAGAAACAAAGGGGACCTGTATGGCTACACCTTC
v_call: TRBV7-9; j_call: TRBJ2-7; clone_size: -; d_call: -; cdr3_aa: CASSPNVWEQYF; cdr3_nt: TGTGCCAGCAGCCCGAACGTCTGGGAGCAGTACTTC
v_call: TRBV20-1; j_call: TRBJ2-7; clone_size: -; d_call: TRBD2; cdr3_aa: CSANSGNSWYEQYF; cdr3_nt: TGCAGTGCCAACAGCGGGAACAGTTGGTACGAGCAGTACTTC
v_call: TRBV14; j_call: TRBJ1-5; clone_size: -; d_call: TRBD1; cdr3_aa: CASSPGGAGNQPQHF; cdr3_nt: TGTGCCAGCAGCCCAGGGGGCGCGGGTAATCAGCCCCAGCATTTT
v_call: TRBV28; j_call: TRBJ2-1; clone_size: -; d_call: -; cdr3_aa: CASSPGSFEQFF; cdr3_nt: TGTGCCAGCAGTCCGGGGTCTTTTGAGCAGTTCTTC
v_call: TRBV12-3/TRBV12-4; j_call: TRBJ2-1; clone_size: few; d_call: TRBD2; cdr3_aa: CASSWRLAGEGQQFF; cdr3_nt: TGTGCCAGCAGTTGGAGACTAGCGGGAGAGGGACAGCAGTTCTTC
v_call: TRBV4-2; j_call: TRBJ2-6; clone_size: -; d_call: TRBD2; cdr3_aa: CASSQEFSGSTGANVLTF; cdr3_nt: TGTGCCAGCAGCCAAGAGTTCAGCGGGAGCACTGGGGCCAACGTCCTGACTTTC
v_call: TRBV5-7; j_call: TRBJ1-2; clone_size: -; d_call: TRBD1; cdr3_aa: CASSFQGANYGYTF; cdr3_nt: TGTGCCAGCAGCTTTCAGGGGGCTAACTATGGCTACACCTTC
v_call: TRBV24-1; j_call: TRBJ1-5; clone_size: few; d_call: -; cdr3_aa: CATSEGFNQPQHF; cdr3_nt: TGTGCCACCAGTGAAGGATTCAATCAGCCCCAGCATTTT
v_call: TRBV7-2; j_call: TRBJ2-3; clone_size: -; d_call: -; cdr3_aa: CASSMSDTQYF; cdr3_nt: TGTGCCAGCAGCATGTCAGATACGCAGTATTTT
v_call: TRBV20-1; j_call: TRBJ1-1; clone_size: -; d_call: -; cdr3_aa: CSATMNTEAFF; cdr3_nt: TGCAGTGCTACCATGAACACTGAAGCTTTCTTT
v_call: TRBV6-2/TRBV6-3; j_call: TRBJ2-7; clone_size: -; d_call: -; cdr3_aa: CASSRPWEQYF; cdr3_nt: TGTGCCAGCAGTCGCCCCTGGGAGCAGTACTTC
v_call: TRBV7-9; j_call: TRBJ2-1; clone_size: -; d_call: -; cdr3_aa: CASSPLGWGQFF; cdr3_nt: TGTGCCAGCAGCCCACTAGGTTGGGGGCAGTTCTTC
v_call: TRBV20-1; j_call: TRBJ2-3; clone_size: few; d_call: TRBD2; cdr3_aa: CSASRPGLGVDTQYF; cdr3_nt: TGCAGTGCTTCTCGGCCGGGACTAGGGGTGGATACGCAGTATTTT